What follows are 21 T cell receptor beta chains derived from one specimen sequenced in a study of quantifying T cell responses using KT2 cells. On the study more broadly: TCR alpha and beta constant-region primers primed reverse transcription of RNA.

The cDNA 3' end received a ligated oligonucleotide with a UMI. The first PCR ran 4 to 5 cycles with an equimolar RC1.1 and RC1.2 beta primer mix. TCRdb analysed the UMI-ligation and nested PCR reads with MiXCR anew, one entry per CDR3 protein. Of 25,000 to 35,000 distinct CDR3 sequences listed, roughly 8% are singletons. Sequencing used PBMCs spiked with cells of the T cell clone KT2. All receptors derive from a human donor.

The sample holds a few counts of this clonotype. V usage is TRBV6-1 and J usage is TRBJ2-3, with 8 bases that match TRBD2. The germline CDR1 and CDR2 sequences are MNHNS and SASEGT. Germline trimming cut 2 bases from V and 0 bases from J; bases unmatched to any gene: 7. CDR3 size: 17 residues. DNA for the CDR3: TGTGCCAGCAGTGAAAAACCCGGGGGGGCTAGCACAGATACGCAGTATTTT. Its translation is CASSEKPGGASTDTQYF.

In this sample, this clonotype turned up many times. The rearrangement links TRBV10-3 to TRBJ1-1; the D is unclear. Germline assignment: CDR1 ENHRY and CDR2 SYGVKD. This CDR3 is built from 14 residues. V was cut by 4 bases and J by 4 bases, with 13 bases left in between. The CDR3, as DNA: TGTGCCATCAGTGGATACGGGGATAGCACTGAAGCTTTCTTT. Protein product: CAISGYGDSTEAFF.

By share, this clonotype counts as medium-sized. The chain combines TRBV6-2 or TRBV6-3 with TRBJ2-3, with 13 bases that match TRBD2. The CDR3 has 16 amino acids. V lost 2 bases, J lost 4 bases, and 3 bases stayed unmatched. The germline V gene encodes CDR1 MNHEY and CDR2 SVGEGT. The CDR3, as DNA: TGTGCCAGCAGTTACGCCGGGACTAGCGGGGCAGATACGCAGTATTTT. Translated, it gives CASSYAGTSGADTQYF.

Many counts were recorded for this clonotype. The J gene is TRBJ1-1, the V gene TRBV12-5; the D is unclear. The V gene's germline CDR1 is LGHNT and CDR2 FRNRAP. This CDR3 region has 13 residues. Trimming shortened V by 1 base and J by 3 bases, and 6 bases separated the two germline ends. Here the CDR3 reads CASGLEAYTEAFF. CDR3 DNA sequence: TGTGCTAGTGGTTTGGAGGCTTACACTGAAGCTTTCTTT.

In this sample, this clonotype turned up many times. The V call is TRBV10-3, the J call TRBJ2-1; D is perhaps TRBD1 (6 bases). Between the trimmed V and J ends, which lost 5 bases and 6 bases, there was a span of 11 bases. CDR1 is ENHRY and CDR2 is SYGVKD in the germline V gene. The CDR3 spans 13 residues. The DNA of the CDR3 is TGTGCCATCAGTACAGGGTCCACCAATGAGCAGTTCTTC. This gives the protein CAISTGSTNEQFF.

This clonotype came up many times. The gene calls are TRBV12-3 or TRBV12-4 and TRBJ2-7; weak D call: TRBD1 (6 bases). V lost 6 bases, J lost 4 bases, and 16 bases lay in between. The CDR3 has 14 amino acids. CDR3 sequence: CASSPGQGQYEQYF. CDR3 coding DNA: TGTGCCAGCAGCCCAGGTCAGGGACAATACGAGCAGTACTTC.

This chain links TRBV2 with TRBJ2-1; 7 positions agree with TRBD1. CDR3 length: 16 amino acids. Germline V gene sequence: CDR1 SNHLY, CDR2 FYNNEI. V shed 7 bases, J shed 7 bases, and the junction held 16 bases outside the gene matches. CDR3 loop: CASILGKDRNSNEQFF. The CDR3, as DNA: TGTGCCAGCATCTTGGGGAAGGACAGGAACAGTAATGAGCAGTTCTTC.

This clonotype was seen many times. The J gene is TRBJ2-7, the V gene TRBV12-3 or TRBV12-4; the match to TRBD2 covers 7 bases. The CDR3 spans 17 residues. With V trimmed by 3 bases and J by 0 bases, 11 bases remained unmatched. The CDR3 loop is CASSLGPDQRGSYEQYF. As DNA, the CDR3 is TGTGCCAGCAGTTTGGGGCCCGACCAGCGGGGCTCCTACGAGCAGTACTTC.

This clonotype was counted only a few times. The chain has TRBV24-1 and TRBJ1-5; D is unresolved. CDR1 KGHDR and CDR2 SFDVKD come from the germline V gene. V lost 5 bases, J lost 6 bases, and 4 bases lay in between. The CDR3 runs 11 residues. The CDR3 loop is CATSVCQPQHF. DNA for the CDR3: TGTGCCACCAGTGTATGTCAGCCCCAGCATTTT.

This clonotype came up many times. The chain links TRBV6-5 to TRBJ2-7; D perhaps matches TRBD1 (6 bases). V shed 2 bases and J shed 3 bases, with 14 bases lying between them. Germline V CDR1 and CDR2: MNHEY, SVGAGI. This CDR3 spans 15 amino acids. CDR3 nucleotides: TGTGCCAGCAGTTACGGCCCGGGACATCACTACGAGCAGTACTTC. This sequence encodes CASSYGPGHHYEQYF.

This clonotype has a count of ten or more. This chain links TRBV7-8 with TRBJ2-1, with 8 bases fitting TRBD2. CDR1 SGHVS and CDR2 FQNEAQ come from the germline V gene. This CDR3 contains 17 residues. Trimming cost V 3 bases and J 7 bases; bases outside gene matches: 14. This CDR3 is CASSLPMRTSQLNEQFF. In DNA form, the CDR3 reads TGTGCCAGCAGCTTGCCTATGCGGACTAGCCAGCTAAATGAGCAGTTCTTC.

This clonotype was recorded at least ten times. The rearrangement joins TRBV6-1 to TRBJ2-3; 7 positions match TRBD2. The V and J ends lost 8 bases and 3 bases, in that order; junction bases with no gene match: 5. This CDR3 spans 13 amino acids. The germline V gene encodes CDR1 MNHNS and CDR2 SASEGT. CDR3 sequence: CASGRVFTDTQYF. The CDR3 DNA reads TGTGCCAGCGGGAGGGTTTTTACAGATACGCAGTATTTT.

The V call is TRBV3-1, the J call TRBJ1-2; 11 positions match TRBD1. J was trimmed by 6 bases and V by 3 bases; bases with no gene match: 9. This CDR3 is built from 16 residues. Germline V gene sequence: CDR1 LGHDT, CDR2 YNNKEL (reference sequence). The chain's CDR3 is CASSHNSVDRGHGYTF. CDR3 coding DNA: TGTGCCAGCAGCCACAACTCGGTGGACAGGGGGCATGGCTACACCTTC.

In its sample, this clonotype was seen many times. This chain joins TRBV11-2 and TRBJ2-7; 13 bases fit TRBD2. Germline CDR1 and CDR2: SGHAT and FQNNGV. The CDR3 is 18 residues long. J gave up 0 bases and V 1 base, and 6 bases lay outside the gene matches. The CDR3 loop reads CASSLVTSGRVSSYEQYF. CDR3 bases: TGTGCCAGCAGCTTAGTTACTAGCGGGAGGGTATCCTCCTACGAGCAGTACTTC.

On this clonotype itself: Possible read error: a much larger clone is one base away. The V and J genes are TRBV7-9 and TRBJ2-1; 7 bases agree with TRBD2. The CDR3 runs to 18 residues. The junction had 18 bases not matched to a gene; V was cut back by 5 bases and J by 5 bases. Germline CDR1 is SEHNR and CDR2 is FQNEAQ (reference sequence). DNA for the CDR3: TGTGCCAGCAGCCTGCCGCGTCTGGTTCGGGAGGTGAACAATGAGCAGTTCTTC. It encodes CASSLPRLVREVNNEQFF.

V usage is TRBV5-6 and J usage is TRBJ2-3; D ambiguous. The V gene lost 10 bases and the J gene lost 2 bases, with 14 bases spanning the gap. The CDR3 spans 13 residues. Germline V CDR1 and CDR2: SGHDT, YYEEEE. The CDR3 nucleotides are TGTGCCGTCGTAGGAGACTTCACAGATACGCAGTATTTT. Residues: CAVVGDFTDTQYF.

A few counts support this clonotype. The chain employs TRBV6-5 and TRBJ2-5, with D possibly matching TRBD1 (6 bases). With 4 bases removed from V and 4 bases from J, the gap between germline ends came to 13 bases. The CDR3 consists of 14 residues. Germline CDR1 MNHEY, CDR2 SVGAGI. The CDR3 DNA sequence: TGTGCCAGCAGTTCCGGGACACGGGGAGAGACCCAGTACTTC. It specifies CASSSGTRGETQYF.

This clonotype was detected only a few times. The J gene is TRBJ1-6, the V gene TRBV14; D is ambiguous. V lost 1 base to trimming and J lost 7 bases, with 5 bases between them. CDR3 length: 13 residues. The germline CDR1 and CDR2 sequences are SGHDN and FVKESK. The chain's CDR3 is CASSQGLNSPLHF. CDR3 DNA: TGTGCCAGCAGCCAAGGGCTAAATTCACCCCTCCACTTT.

The genes are TRBV12-3 or TRBV12-4 and TRBJ2-7, with 9 positions matching TRBD2. This CDR3 is 15 amino acids long. V lost 5 bases, J lost 4 bases, and 9 bases stayed unmatched. The CDR3 reads CASSLRTSAIYEQYF. The CDR3 DNA reads TGTGCCAGCAGTCTTCGGACTAGCGCGATATACGAGCAGTACTTC.

This clonotype was seen ten or more times. The chain is built from TRBV12-3 or TRBV12-4 and TRBJ1-5; D not certain. Trimming left V 0 bases short and J 6 bases short, with 3 bases between. CDR3 size: 12 residues. CDR3 in DNA: TGTGCCAGCAGTTTAGCGATTCAGCCCCAGCATTTT. Its protein product is CASSLAIQPQHF.

This clonotype was observed at least ten times. This chain links TRBV11-1 with TRBJ2-1; TRBD2 aligns across 9 bases. The CDR3 length is 15 residues. V was pared by 6 bases and J by 1 base, with 4 bases of the junction left unmatched. CDR1 and CDR2 from the germline V gene are SGHAT and FQDESV (reference sequence). The CDR3 loop reads CASRTSGDSYNEQFF. CDR3 coding DNA: TGTGCCAGCAGGACTAGCGGAGATTCCTACAATGAGCAGTTCTTC. Filled out from reference TRBV11-1 and TRBJ2-1, the complete variable domain reads EAEVAQSPRYKITEKSQAVAFWCDPISGHATLYWYRQILGQGPELLVQFQDESVVDDSQLPKDRFSAERLKGVDSTLKIQPAELGDSAMYLCASRTSGDSYNEQFFGPGTRLTVL.